This TCR beta chain emerged from a study of T cell clonality in common variable immunodeficiency. Study-wide results and caveats: Reportedly, TCR beta sequences from common variable immunodeficiency showed fewer deletions and N-nucleotide insertions.

Control and CVID samples contributed equal amounts of genomic DNA. TCRdb's table, derived via immunoSEQ multiplex PCR, lists solely in-frame clones and lacks some. The table records several thousand clones without singletons, the ten largest covering roughly 4%. By share, this clone ranks as medium-sized. The target antigen is unknown. The CDR3 end lies 3 residues beyond the end of the read and is filled in from the germline J gene. Replacement immunoglobulin had been given to every CVID subject for at least one year. Trimming cost V 2 bases and J 4 bases, with 10 bases left between them. This CDR3 spans 14 amino acids. Germline lookup yields CDR1 SNHLY and CDR2 FYNNEI.

Sequencing was performed on peripheral blood mononuclear cells. V and J are TRBV2 and TRBJ2-3, with a possible D match to TRBD2 (5 bases). The origin of this receptor is a human donor with common variable immunodeficiency. The CDR3 loop reads CASSESLAADTQYF. The sequenced CDR3 bases are TGTGCCAGCAGTGAATCTCTAGCCGCAGATACG.